These T cell receptor beta chains were read from a single sample in a study of cytomegalovirus exposure and HLA in healthy donors. Sequenced by immunoSEQ multiplex PCR; TCRdb stores in-frame clones only, minus some. The data contain around 180,000 clones, 70% to 80% of them singletons. Source material: PBMCs. These receptors came from a woman in her 50s in good health and CMV-seronegative. CDR3s include the opening cysteine and the closing phenylalanine or tryptophan. D genes are given only for firm matches. Some rows mark clone size as missing; the rest say once, few, many or name a class of expanded clone.

V gene	J gene	D gene	clone size	CDR3 protein	CDR3 DNA
TRBV15	TRBJ2-5	TRBD1	NA	CATSRLTGGETQYF	TGTGCCACCAGCAGACTGACAGGGGGAGAGACCCAGTACTTC
TRBV15	TRBJ2-1	TRBD1	NA	CATRDRDYNEQFF	TGTGCCACCCGGGACAGGGATTACAATGAGCAGTTCTTC
TRBV7-2	TRBJ2-3	NA	NA	CASSLDGGGGSSTDTQYF	TGTGCCAGCAGCTTAGACGGTGGCGGGGGCTCTAGCACAGATACGCAGTATTTT
TRBV18	TRBJ1-2	NA	NA	CASSPRGSYGYTF	TGTGCCAGCTCACCGAGGGGGAGCTATGGCTACACCTTC
TRBV11-2	TRBJ2-7	TRBD2	NA	CASSLGSWRGTAYEQYF	TGTGCCAGCAGCTTGGGTTCATGGCGGGGGACCGCCTACGAGCAGTACTTC
TRBV30	TRBJ2-1	TRBD2	NA	CAWSKSGSSYNEQFF	TGTGCCTGGAGTAAAAGCGGGAGCTCCTACAATGAGCAGTTCTTC
TRBV7-9	TRBJ1-4	TRBD1	NA	CASSASRGTDSEKLFF	TGTGCCAGCAGCGCCAGTAGGGGGACAGACAGTGAAAAACTGTTTTTT
TRBV15	TRBJ1-2	TRBD1	NA	CATSTWDRQGNYGYTF	TGTGCCACCAGCACCTGGGATCGACAGGGAAACTATGGCTACACCTTC
TRBV7-2	TRBJ2-3	TRBD2	NA	CASSLVGGVTDTQYF	TGTGCCAGCAGCTTAGTCGGGGGGGTCACAGATACGCAGTATTTT
TRBV7-9	TRBJ1-5	TRBD1	NA	CASSRQGDGNQPQHF	TGTGCCAGCAGCCGACAGGGAGACGGCAATCAGCCCCAGCATTTT
TRBV19	TRBJ2-1	TRBD1	NA	CASSIGTGGSSHRGEQFF	TGTGCCAGTAGTATAGGAACAGGGGGCTCCTCACATCGGGGTGAGCAGTTCTTC
TRBV10-3	TRBJ1-1	TRBD1	NA	CAISFRGDTEAFF	TGTGCCATCAGCTTCAGGGGGGACACTGAAGCTTTCTTT
TRBV11-2	TRBJ2-2	NA	NA	CASSLEISTGELFF	TGTGCCAGCAGCTTAGAAATCTCGACCGGGGAGCTGTTTTTT
TRBV6-1	TRBJ2-1	TRBD2	NA	CASTTRTSGGNEQFF	TGTGCCAGCACTACTCGGACTAGCGGGGGGAATGAGCAGTTCTTC
TRBV25-1	TRBJ2-7	TRBD1	NA	CASSGPDRGGFYYEQYF	TGTGCCAGCAGTGGGCCGGACAGGGGCGGCTTTTACTACGAGCAGTACTTC
TRBV7-2	TRBJ1-5	NA	NA	CAAGQVNQPQHF	TGTGCAGCGGGTCAGGTTAATCAGCCCCAGCATTTT
TRBV30	TRBJ1-1	NA	NA	CAWSPGGTEAFF	TGTGCCTGGAGCCCAGGTGGTACTGAAGCTTTCTTT
TRBV5-6	TRBJ1-2	NA	NA	CASSLAGGGGYTF	TGTGCCAGCAGCTTGGCTGGAGGCGGGGGCTACACCTTC
TRBV19	TRBJ2-1	TRBD2	NA	CASSKASGAAYNEQFF	TGTGCCAGTAGTAAAGCTAGCGGAGCGGCCTACAATGAGCAGTTCTTC
TRBV29-1	TRBJ1-1	NA	NA	CSVAGRRVGRETEAFF	TGCAGCGTTGCCGGTCGGCGAGTAGGGAGGGAGACTGAAGCTTTCTTT
TRBV18	TRBJ2-3	NA	once	CASSPPSGRDGDTQYF	TGTGCCAGCTCACCACCCTCTGGCAGGGATGGAGATACGCAGTATTTT
TRBV5-1	TRBJ1-1	TRBD1	NA	CASSTSYRGRMNTEAFF	TGCGCCAGCAGCACAAGCTACAGGGGGAGAATGAACACTGAAGCTTTCTTT
TRBV27	TRBJ2-7	NA	NA	CASSLTAAPTYEQYF	TGTGCCAGCAGCTTGACAGCTGCCCCAACCTACGAGCAGTACTTC
TRBV30	TRBJ2-2	NA	NA	CACQGYRTGELFF	TGTGCCTGCCAGGGTTATCGCACCGGGGAGCTGTTTTTT
TRBV7-9	TRBJ1-1	NA	few	CASSGGALNTEAFF	TGTGCCAGCAGCGGGGGGGCGCTGAACACTGAAGCTTTCTTT
TRBV7-9	TRBJ1-2	NA	NA	CASSPAEGWGYTF	TGTGCCAGCAGCCCCGCGGAGGGCTGGGGCTACACCTTC
TRBV6-5	TRBJ1-1	NA	once	CASSYGGGGGGTEAFF	TGTGCCAGCAGTTACGGGGGTGGCGGGGGGGGCACTGAAGCTTTCTTT
TRBV5-1	TRBJ2-7	NA	NA	CASSKTGLLPYEQYF	TGCGCCAGCAGCAAAACGGGACTCCTCCCCTACGAGCAGTACTTC
TRBV7-9	TRBJ1-6	TRBD1	NA	CASRGQGDNSPLHF	TGTGCCAGCAGAGGACAGGGCGACAATTCACCCCTCCACTTT
TRBV5-4	TRBJ2-2	TRBD1	NA	CASGDRGANGELFF	TGTGCCAGCGGCGACAGGGGGGCTAACGGGGAGCTGTTTTTT
TRBV7-2	TRBJ2-1	NA	NA	CASSPRHPYNEQFF	TGTGCCAGCAGCCCCAGACACCCCTACAATGAGCAATTCTTC
TRBV7-8	TRBJ2-1	NA	NA	CASSDRNPPLEQFF	TGTGCCAGCAGCGACAGAAATCCTCCCTTGGAGCAGTTCTTC
TRBV15	TRBJ2-7	NA	NA	CATSRGGSSYEQYF	TGTGCCACCAGCAGAGGAGGGAGCTCCTACGAGCAGTACTTC
TRBV28	TRBJ1-1	NA	once	CASSLIGEGAFF	TGTGCCAGCAGTTTGATCGGGGAAGGAGCTTTCTTT
TRBV7-2	TRBJ2-1	TRBD1	NA	CASKQGSEQFF	TGTGCCAGCAAACAGGGGAGCGAGCAGTTCTTC